Sequencing of this T cell receptor beta chain was carried out in a study of T-cell memory formation after mild COVID-19. General observations from the study: Clones that got smaller from day 15 to 85 had even CD4/CD8, while clones growing later tipped toward CD4+.

From the 5' RACE reads, TCRdb called clonotypes with MiXCR, one entry per CDR3 protein. This sample carries about 180,000 distinct CDR3 sequences, around a sixth of them seen once, and the ten largest clones take roughly 4.3%. This clonotype turned up a few times. Its antigen is unidentified. The CDR3 loop spans 14 amino acids. Germline V gene lookup returns CDR1 DFQATT and CDR2 SNEGSKA (reference sequence). Trimming cost V 5 bases and J 2 bases; bases outside gene matches: 4. This chain uses TRBV20-1 with TRBJ2-7; 12 bases map to TRBD2. Sample: PBMCs or a T cell subset sorted from them (not recorded which). The receptor's source is a man aged 18-30 years who had mild COVID-19 (a few samples of this study predate the infection). Cell type and time point are not known. The CDR3 sequence: CSASLAGGPYEQYF. CDR3 in DNA: TGCAGTGCTTCCCTAGCGGGGGGGCCCTACGAGCAGTACTTC.